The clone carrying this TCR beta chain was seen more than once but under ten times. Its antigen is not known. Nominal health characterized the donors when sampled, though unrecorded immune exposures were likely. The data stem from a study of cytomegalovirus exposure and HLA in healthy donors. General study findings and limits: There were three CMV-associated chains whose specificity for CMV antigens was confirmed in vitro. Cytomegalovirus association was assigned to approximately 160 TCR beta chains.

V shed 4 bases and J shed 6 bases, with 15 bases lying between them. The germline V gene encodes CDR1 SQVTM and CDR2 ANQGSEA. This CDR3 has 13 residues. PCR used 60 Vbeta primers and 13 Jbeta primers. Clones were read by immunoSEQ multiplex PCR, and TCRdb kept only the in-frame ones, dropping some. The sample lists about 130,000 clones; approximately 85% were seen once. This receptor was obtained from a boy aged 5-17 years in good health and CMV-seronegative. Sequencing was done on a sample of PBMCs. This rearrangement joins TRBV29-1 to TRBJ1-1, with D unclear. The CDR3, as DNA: TGCAGCGTTGGGGGAGTTCTCGTGGCTGAAGCTTTCTTT. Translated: CSVGGVLVAEAFF.